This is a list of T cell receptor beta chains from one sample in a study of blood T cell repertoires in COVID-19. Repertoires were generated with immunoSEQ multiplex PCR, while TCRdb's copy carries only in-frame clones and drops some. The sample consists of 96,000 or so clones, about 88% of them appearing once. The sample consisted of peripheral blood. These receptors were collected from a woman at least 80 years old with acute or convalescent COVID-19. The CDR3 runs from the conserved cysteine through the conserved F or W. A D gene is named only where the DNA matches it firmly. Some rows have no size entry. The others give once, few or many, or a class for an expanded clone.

DNA: TGTGCCAGCACCACTGGGGGCGCTGGGGCCAACGTCCTGACTTTC
CDR3: CASTTGGAGANVLTF
size: -
J: TRBJ2-6
D: -
V: TRBV6-5

DNA: TGCGCCAGCAGCTTCGAATTAAGGACTAGCGGGAGAGAGCAGTTCTTC
CDR3: CASSFELRTSGREQFF
size: -
J: TRBJ2-1
D: TRBD2
V: TRBV5-1

DNA: TGTGCCAGCCGGGACAGGCTACAAGAGACCCAGTACTTC
CDR3: CASRDRLQETQYF
size: -
J: TRBJ2-5
D: TRBD1
V: TRBV6-5

DNA: TGCAGCGTCGGGACAGTGGAGACCCAGTACTTC
CDR3: CSVGTVETQYF
size: -
J: TRBJ2-5
D: TRBD1
V: TRBV29-1

DNA: TGTGCCAGCAGCTTAGCCCCGGGACAGAGCTATGGCTACACCTTC
CDR3: CASSLAPGQSYGYTF
size: -
J: TRBJ1-2
D: TRBD1
V: TRBV7-2

DNA: TGTGCCAGCAGTTTACGGACAGGTTCGGTATACCCTAGCACAGATACGCAGTATTTT
CDR3: CASSLRTGSVYPSTDTQYF
size: -
J: TRBJ2-3
D: TRBD1
V: TRBV28

DNA: TGTGCCAGCAGCTTGGGTCAGGGTACTGGAAACACCATATATTTT
CDR3: CASSLGQGTGNTIYF
size: -
J: TRBJ1-3
D: -
V: TRBV5-6

DNA: TGTGCCAGCAGTTACGGACAGGTGGGGCTGAACAATGAGCAGTTCTTC
CDR3: CASSYGQVGLNNEQFF
size: -
J: TRBJ2-1
D: TRBD1
V: TRBV6-5

DNA: TGTGCCAGCAGAAAGCGGTTCCAAGAGACCCAGTACTTC
CDR3: CASRKRFQETQYF
size: once
J: TRBJ2-5
D: -
V: TRBV3-1/TRBV3-2

DNA: TGTGCCAGCAGTGTAATAAATCAAGAGACCCAGTACTTC
CDR3: CASSVINQETQYF
size: -
J: TRBJ2-5
D: -
V: TRBV2

DNA: TGTGCCAGCAGCTTAAGAGAGAACACTGAAGCTTTCTTT
CDR3: CASSLRENTEAFF
size: -
J: TRBJ1-1
D: -
V: TRBV12-3/TRBV12-4

DNA: TGTGCCAGCAGGACCCCGGGACTCCAATCAGTTGATAATTCACCCCTCCACTTT
CDR3: CASRTPGLQSVDNSPLHF
size: -
J: TRBJ1-6
D: -
V: TRBV28

DNA: TGTGCCAGCTCACCGCCGGGACAGAACACTGAAGCTTTCTTT
CDR3: CASSPPGQNTEAFF
size: -
J: TRBJ1-1
D: -
V: TRBV18

DNA: TGTGCCAGCAGTGCTGGGCATACCGGGGAGCTGTTTTTT
CDR3: CASSAGHTGELFF
size: medium-sized
J: TRBJ2-2
D: -
V: TRBV2

DNA: TGTGCCAGCAGCTTAATTAGCCAGCGGGGGGCCACAGATACGCAGTATTTT
CDR3: CASSLISQRGATDTQYF
size: -
J: TRBJ2-3
D: TRBD2
V: TRBV7-6

DNA: TGTGCCAGCAGCTTGGGGGTCAGGGGGTACACTGAAGCTTTCTTT
CDR3: CASSLGVRGYTEAFF
size: -
J: TRBJ1-1
D: TRBD1
V: TRBV5-8

DNA: TGTGCCAGCAGCTTCTCTATGGATACGCAGTATTTT
CDR3: CASSFSMDTQYF
size: -
J: TRBJ2-3
D: -
V: TRBV5-4

DNA: TGTGCCAGCCGGCGGGTCGGGTACGAGCAGTACTTC
CDR3: CASRRVGYEQYF
size: -
J: TRBJ2-7
D: -
V: TRBV27

DNA: TGTGCCAGCAGCCCCCGGACAGGGGACTATGGCTACACCTTC
CDR3: CASSPRTGDYGYTF
size: once
J: TRBJ1-2
D: TRBD1
V: TRBV7-2

DNA: TGTGCCATCAGTGAACCCCGGGGTAGCGGGGGACTCTACGAGCAGTACTTC
CDR3: CAISEPRGSGGLYEQYF
size: -
J: TRBJ2-7
D: TRBD2
V: TRBV10-3

DNA: TGTGCCAGGGGCCGGGGAAGCTCCTACGAGCAGTACTTC
CDR3: CARGRGSSYEQYF
size: once
J: TRBJ2-7
D: -
V: TRBV5-3

DNA: TGTGCCAGCTCACCACTAGCGGGGGGCCGCACAGATACGCAGTATTTT
CDR3: CASSPLAGGRTDTQYF
size: -
J: TRBJ2-3
D: TRBD2
V: TRBV18

DNA: TGTGCCAGCGAAGTTAGCGGGGGAACCGGGGAGCTGTTTTTT
CDR3: CASEVSGGTGELFF
size: -
J: TRBJ2-2
D: TRBD2
V: TRBV7-2

DNA: TGTGCCAGCAGCCCTCGGGAGGGGGGCTACACCTTC
CDR3: CASSPREGGYTF
size: -
J: TRBJ1-2
D: -
V: TRBV3-1/TRBV3-2